Here is one T cell receptor beta chain with its context. The antigen is not known. This entry belongs to a study of cytomegalovirus exposure and HLA in healthy donors. Study results and limitations: Productive rates of about 90% or about 30% were seen for most TCR beta V segments in an earlier analysis. The number of N-insertions in an Asian-associated ancestry cluster was reportedly below the roughly 620-donor mean in a later analysis.

This CDR3 has 16 residues. Germline V gene sequence: CDR1 SGHRS, CDR2 YFSETQ. J was trimmed by 1 base and V by 4 bases; bases with no gene match: 8. Researchers ran the PCR with 60 Vbeta and 13 Jbeta primers. The method was immunoSEQ multiplex PCR; TCRdb's version includes in-frame clones alone and lacks a portion of them. The table includes roughly 170,000 clones, about 80% detected once. What was sequenced was PBMCs. This chain links TRBV5-1 with TRBJ2-7; 10 nucleotides agree with TRBD1. The sequence derives from a man in his thirties or forties in good health and CMV-seronegative. This CDR3 is CASSIGTGDLSYEQYF. As DNA, the CDR3 is TGCGCCAGCAGCATTGGGACAGGGGATTTATCCTACGAGCAGTACTTC.